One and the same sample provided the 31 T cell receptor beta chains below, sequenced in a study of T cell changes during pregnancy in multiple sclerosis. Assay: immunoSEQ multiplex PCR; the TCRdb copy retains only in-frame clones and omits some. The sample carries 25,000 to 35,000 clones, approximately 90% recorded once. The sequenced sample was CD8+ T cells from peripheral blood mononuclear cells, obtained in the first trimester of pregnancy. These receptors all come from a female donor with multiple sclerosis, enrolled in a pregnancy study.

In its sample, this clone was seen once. CDR3 DNA sequence: TGTGCCAGCAGTTCGGACAGATTGTACACTGAAGCTTTCTTT. Encoded protein: CASSSDRLYTEAFF. The V gene is TRBV6-5, the J gene TRBJ1-1, with TRBD1 as a possible D gene (6 bases). Germline V gene data show CDR1 as MNHEY and CDR2 as SVGAGI. Trimming stripped 4 bases from V and 3 bases from J, with 12 bases between. The CDR3 extends over 14 amino acids.

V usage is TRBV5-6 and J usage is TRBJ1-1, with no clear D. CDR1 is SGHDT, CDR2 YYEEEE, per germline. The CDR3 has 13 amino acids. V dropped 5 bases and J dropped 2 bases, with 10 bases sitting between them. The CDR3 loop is CASRPRSNTEAFF. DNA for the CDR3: TGTGCCAGCAGGCCCCGGTCTAACACTGAAGCTTTCTTT.

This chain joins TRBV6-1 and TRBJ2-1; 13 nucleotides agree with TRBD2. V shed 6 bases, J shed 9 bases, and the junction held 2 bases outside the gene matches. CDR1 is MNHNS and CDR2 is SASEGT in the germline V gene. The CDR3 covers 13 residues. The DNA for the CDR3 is TGTGCCAGCAGACTAGCGGGAGGGAGTGAGCAGTTCTTC. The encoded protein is CASRLAGGSEQFF.

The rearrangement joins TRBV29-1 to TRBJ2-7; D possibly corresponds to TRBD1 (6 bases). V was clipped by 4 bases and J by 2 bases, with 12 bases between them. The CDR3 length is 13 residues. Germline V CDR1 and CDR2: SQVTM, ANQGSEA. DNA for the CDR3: TGCAGCGTTGGGGACATACTGACCTACGAGCAGTACTTC. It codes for CSVGDILTYEQYF.

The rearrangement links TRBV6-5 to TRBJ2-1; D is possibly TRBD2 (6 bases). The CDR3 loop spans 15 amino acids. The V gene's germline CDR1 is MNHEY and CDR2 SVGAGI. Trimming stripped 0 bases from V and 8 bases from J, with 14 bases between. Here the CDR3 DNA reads TGTGCCAGCAGTTACTCGGAGGGTCTCGGCTATGAGCAGTTCTTC. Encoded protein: CASSYSEGLGYEQFF.

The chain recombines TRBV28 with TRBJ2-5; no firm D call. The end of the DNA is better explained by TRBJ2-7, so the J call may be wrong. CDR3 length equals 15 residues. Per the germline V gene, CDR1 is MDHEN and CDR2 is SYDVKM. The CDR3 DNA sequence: TGTGCCAGCAGGAGGACGGCTGCTAGCTCCTACGAGCAGTACTTC. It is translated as CASRRTAASSYEQYF.

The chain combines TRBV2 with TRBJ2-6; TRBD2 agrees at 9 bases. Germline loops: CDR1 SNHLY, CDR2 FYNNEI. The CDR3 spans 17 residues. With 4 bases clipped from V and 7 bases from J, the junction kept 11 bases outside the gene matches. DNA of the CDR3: TGTGCCAGCAGTGTAGTAGCGGGAGCTCTGGAAGCCAACGTCCTGACTTTC. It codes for CASSVVAGALEANVLTF. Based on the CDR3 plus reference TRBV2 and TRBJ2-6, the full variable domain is EPEVTQTPSHQVTQMGQEVILRCVPISNHLYFYWYRQILGQKVEFLVSFYNNEISEKSEIFDDQFSVERPDGSNFTLKIRSTKLEDSAMYFCASSVVAGALEANVLTFGAGSRLTVL.

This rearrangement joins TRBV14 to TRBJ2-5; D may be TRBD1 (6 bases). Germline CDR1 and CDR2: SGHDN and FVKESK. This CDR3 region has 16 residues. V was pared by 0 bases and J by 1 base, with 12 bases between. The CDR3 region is CASSQDFRGPQETQYF. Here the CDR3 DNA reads TGTGCCAGCAGCCAAGATTTCAGGGGACCCCAAGAGACCCAGTACTTC.

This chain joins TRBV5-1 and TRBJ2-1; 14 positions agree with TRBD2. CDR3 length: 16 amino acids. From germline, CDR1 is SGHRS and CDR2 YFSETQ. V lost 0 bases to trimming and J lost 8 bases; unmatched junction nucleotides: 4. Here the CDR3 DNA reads TGCGCCAGCAGCTTGGCGACTAGCGGGAGGGCCCATGAGCAGTTCTTC. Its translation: CASSLATSGRAHEQFF.

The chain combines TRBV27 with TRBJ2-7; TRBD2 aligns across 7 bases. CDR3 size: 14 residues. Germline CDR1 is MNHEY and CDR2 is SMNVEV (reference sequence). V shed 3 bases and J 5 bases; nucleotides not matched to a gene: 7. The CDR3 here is CASSFLAGVDEQYF. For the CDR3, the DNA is TGTGCCAGCAGTTTCTTGGCGGGAGTAGACGAGCAGTACTTC.

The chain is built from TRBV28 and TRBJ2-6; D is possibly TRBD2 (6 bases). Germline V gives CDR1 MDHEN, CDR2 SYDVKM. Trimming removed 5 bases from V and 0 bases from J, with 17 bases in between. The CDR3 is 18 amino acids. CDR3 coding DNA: TGTGCCAGCAGTCCAAACAGACCGGGGGTCTCTGGGGCCAACGTCCTGACTTTC. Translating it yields CASSPNRPGVSGANVLTF.

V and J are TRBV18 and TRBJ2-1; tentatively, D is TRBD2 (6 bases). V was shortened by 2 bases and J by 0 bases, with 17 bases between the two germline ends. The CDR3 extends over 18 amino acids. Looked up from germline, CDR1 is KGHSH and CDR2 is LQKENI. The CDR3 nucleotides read TGTGCCAGCTCACCAAGACTAGACCCTAAGAGCTCCTACAATGAGCAGTTCTTC. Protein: CASSPRLDPKSSYNEQFF.

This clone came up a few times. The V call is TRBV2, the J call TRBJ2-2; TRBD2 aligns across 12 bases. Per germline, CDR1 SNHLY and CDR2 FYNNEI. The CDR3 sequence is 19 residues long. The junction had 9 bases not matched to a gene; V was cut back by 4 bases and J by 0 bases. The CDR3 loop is CASSGGLAGLLANTGELFF. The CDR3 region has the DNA TGTGCCAGCAGTGGAGGACTAGCGGGACTCCTGGCGAACACCGGGGAGCTGTTTTTT.

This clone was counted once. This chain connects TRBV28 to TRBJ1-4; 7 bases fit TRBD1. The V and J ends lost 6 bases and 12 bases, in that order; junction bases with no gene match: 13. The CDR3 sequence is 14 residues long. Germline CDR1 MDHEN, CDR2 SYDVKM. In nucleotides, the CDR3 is TGTGCCAGCAGCCTGGGACAGATCTTTTGGGAACTGTTTTTT. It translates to CASSLGQIFWELFF.

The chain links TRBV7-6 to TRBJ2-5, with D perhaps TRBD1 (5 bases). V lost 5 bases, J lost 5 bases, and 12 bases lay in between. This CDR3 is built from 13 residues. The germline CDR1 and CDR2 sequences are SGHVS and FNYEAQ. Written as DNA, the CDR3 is TGTGCCAGCAGCCTCAGGGTAGTGGAGACCCAGTACTTC. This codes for CASSLRVVETQYF.

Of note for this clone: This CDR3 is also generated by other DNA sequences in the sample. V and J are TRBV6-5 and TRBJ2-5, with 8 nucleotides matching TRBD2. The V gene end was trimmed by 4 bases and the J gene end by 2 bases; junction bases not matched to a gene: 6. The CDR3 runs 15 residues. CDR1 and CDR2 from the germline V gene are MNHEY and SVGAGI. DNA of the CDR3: TGTGCCAGCAGTTTCCTTCTAGCGGGTCAAGAGACCCAGTACTTC. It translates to CASSFLLAGQETQYF.

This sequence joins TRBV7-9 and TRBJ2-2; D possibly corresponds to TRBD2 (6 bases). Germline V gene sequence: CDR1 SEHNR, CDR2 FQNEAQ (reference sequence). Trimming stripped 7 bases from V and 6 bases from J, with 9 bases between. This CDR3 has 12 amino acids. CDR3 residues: CASTRDSGELFF. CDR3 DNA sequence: TGTGCCAGCACCCGGGACTCCGGGGAGCTGTTTTTT.

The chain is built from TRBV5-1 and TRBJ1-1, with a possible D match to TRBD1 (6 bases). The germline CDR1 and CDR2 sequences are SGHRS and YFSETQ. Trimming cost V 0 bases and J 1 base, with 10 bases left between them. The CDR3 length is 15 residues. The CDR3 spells CASSLGYRENTEAFF. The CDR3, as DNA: TGCGCCAGCAGCTTGGGGTACAGGGAGAACACTGAAGCTTTCTTT.

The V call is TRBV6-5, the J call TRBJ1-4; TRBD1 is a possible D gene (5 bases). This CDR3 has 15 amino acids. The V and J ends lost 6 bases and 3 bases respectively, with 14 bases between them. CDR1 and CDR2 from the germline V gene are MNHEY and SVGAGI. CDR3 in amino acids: CASSLPGLSNEKLFF. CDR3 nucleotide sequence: TGTGCCAGCAGCTTGCCGGGACTTTCTAATGAAAAACTGTTTTTT.

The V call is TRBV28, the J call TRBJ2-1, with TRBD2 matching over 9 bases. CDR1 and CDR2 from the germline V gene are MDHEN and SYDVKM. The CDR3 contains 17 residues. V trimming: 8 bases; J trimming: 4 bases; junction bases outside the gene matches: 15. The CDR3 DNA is TGTGCCAGCCCCTGGGGGTCTAGCGGGAACGTATACAATGAGCAGTTCTTC. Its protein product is CASPWGSSGNVYNEQFF.

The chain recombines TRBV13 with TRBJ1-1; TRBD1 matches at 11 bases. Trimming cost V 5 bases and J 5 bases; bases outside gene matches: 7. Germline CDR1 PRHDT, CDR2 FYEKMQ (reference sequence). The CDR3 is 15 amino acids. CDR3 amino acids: CASSTWDRGVTEAFF. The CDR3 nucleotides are TGTGCCAGCAGCACTTGGGACAGGGGGGTGACTGAAGCTTTCTTT.

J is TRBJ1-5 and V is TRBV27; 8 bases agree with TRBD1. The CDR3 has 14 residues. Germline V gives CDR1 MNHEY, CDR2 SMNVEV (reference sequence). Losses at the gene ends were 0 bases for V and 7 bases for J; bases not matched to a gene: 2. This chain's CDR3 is CASSLSGTGQPQHF. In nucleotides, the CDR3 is TGTGCCAGCAGTTTATCGGGGACAGGACAGCCCCAGCATTTT.

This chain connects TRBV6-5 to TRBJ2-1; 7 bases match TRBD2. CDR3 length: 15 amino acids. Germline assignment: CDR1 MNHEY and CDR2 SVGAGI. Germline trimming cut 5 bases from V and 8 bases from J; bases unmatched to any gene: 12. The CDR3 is CASSPLAETGDEQFF. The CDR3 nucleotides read TGTGCCAGCAGTCCCCTAGCGGAAACCGGCGATGAGCAGTTCTTC.

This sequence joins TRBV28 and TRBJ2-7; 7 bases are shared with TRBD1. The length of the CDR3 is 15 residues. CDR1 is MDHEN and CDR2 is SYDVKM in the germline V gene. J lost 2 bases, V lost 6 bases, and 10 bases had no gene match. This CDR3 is CASRPGTDLAYEQYF. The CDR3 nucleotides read TGTGCCAGCAGACCCGGGACAGATCTGGCCTACGAGCAGTACTTC.

The CDR3 spells CASSPYLENEQFF. The DNA for the CDR3 is TGCGCCAGCAGCCCATACCTAGAGAATGAGCAGTTCTTC. The rearrangement links TRBV4-3 to TRBJ2-1; D is unclear. The CDR3 consists of 13 residues. Trimming pared 4 bases from V and 7 bases from J, leaving 11 bases between. The germline gives CDR1 LGHNA, CDR2 YSLEER.

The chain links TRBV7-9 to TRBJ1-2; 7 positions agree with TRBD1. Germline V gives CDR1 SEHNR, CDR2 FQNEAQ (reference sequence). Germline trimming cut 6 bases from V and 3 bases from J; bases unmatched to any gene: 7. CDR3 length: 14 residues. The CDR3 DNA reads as TGTGCCAGCAGACCTTCCACAGGGGACTATGGCTACACCTTC. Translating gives CASRPSTGDYGYTF.

As DNA, the CDR3 is TGTGCCAGCAGTGACTGGGCTTCAGGGACCCAGTACTTC. As protein: CASSDWASGTQYF. The V call is TRBV25-1, the J call TRBJ2-5; no clear D gene. The germline V gene has CDR1 MGHDK and CDR2 SYGVNS. Trimming pared 3 bases from V and 7 bases from J, leaving 12 bases between. The CDR3 is 13 residues long.

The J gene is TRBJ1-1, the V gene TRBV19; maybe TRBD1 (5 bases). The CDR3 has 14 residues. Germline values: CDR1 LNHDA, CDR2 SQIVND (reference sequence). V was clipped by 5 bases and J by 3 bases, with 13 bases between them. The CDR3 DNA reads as TGTGCCAGTAGTTGGGGGAGGGGTGACACTGAAGCTTTCTTT. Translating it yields CASSWGRGDTEAFF.

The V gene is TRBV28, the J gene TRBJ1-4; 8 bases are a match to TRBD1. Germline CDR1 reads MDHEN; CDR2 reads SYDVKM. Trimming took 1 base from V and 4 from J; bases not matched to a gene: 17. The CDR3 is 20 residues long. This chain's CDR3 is CASSLLGQGKLTWGNEKLFF. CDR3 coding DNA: TGTGCCAGCAGTTTATTAGGACAGGGTAAATTGACATGGGGTAATGAAAAACTGTTTTTT.

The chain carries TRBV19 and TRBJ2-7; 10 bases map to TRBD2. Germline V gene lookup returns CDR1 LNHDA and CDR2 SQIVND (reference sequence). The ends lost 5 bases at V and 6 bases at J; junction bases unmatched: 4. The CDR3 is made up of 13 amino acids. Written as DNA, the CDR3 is TGTGCCAGTAGTGGGCTAGCGGGAGTCGAGCAGTACTTC. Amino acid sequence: CASSGLAGVEQYF.

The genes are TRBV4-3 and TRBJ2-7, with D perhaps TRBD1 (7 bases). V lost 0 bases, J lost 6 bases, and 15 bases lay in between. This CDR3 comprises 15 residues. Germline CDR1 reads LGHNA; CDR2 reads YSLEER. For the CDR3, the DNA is TGCGCCAGCAGCCAAGACAGGCAGGGGGGAGGCGAGCAGTACTTC. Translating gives CASSQDRQGGGEQYF.